These 21 T cell receptor beta chains originate from one sample sequenced in a study of CXCR3-negative and CXCR3-positive naive CD8 T cells. Study results and caveats: Naive CXCR3-positive cells had TRB CDR3s more hydrophobic than those of CXCR3-negative naive cells.

The libraries of TRB cDNA were constructed through 5' RACE using UMI labels. One entry per CDR3 protein, without DNA, is what TCRdb gives after re-calling the 5' RACE reads. This repertoire includes under 150,000 distinct CDR3 sequences. These TCRs are of unknown antigen specificity. Sequencing input: naive CXCR3+ CD8+ T cells from blood. Noted subset: CD45RO-CCR7+CD27+CD95- naive CD8+ T cells expressing CXCR3 (TNR3+). These receptors came from a human donor in good health. Some clones in this sample may be carry-over from other donors' samples.

The CDR3 region is CASRPGQGAFEQYF. J is TRBJ2-7 and V is TRBV12-3 or TRBV12-4; TCRdb returns TRBD1, unconfirmable since there is no DNA. The CDR3 extends over 14 amino acids.

This chain uses TRBV4-1 with TRBJ2-1; as DNA is missing, the TRBD2 call by TCRdb cannot be tested. This CDR3 comprises 16 residues. CDR1 MGHRA and CDR2 YSYEKL come from the germline V gene. CDR3 sequence: CASSQVVGGDYNEQFF.

The rearrangement uses TRBV10-3 and TRBJ2-2; TCRdb returns TRBD2, unconfirmable since there is no DNA. This CDR3 is built from 16 residues. From germline, CDR1 is ENHRY and CDR2 SYGVKD. The CDR3 spells CAISTREAGNTGELFF.

The gene calls are TRBV6-1 and TRBJ2-2; lacking DNA, the TRBD1 call made by TCRdb goes unchecked. The CDR3 covers 12 residues. Germline-derived CDR1 and CDR2 are MNHNS and SASEGT. CDR3 in amino acids: CASSDRAGELFF.

The chain has TRBV12-3 or TRBV12-4 and TRBJ2-3; lacking DNA, the TRBD2 call made by TCRdb goes unchecked. CDR3 length equals 14 residues. This chain's CDR3 is CASLGPRGTDTQYF.

This chain uses TRBV28 with TRBJ2-7; the D call of TRBD1 rests on TCRdb alone, since no DNA is present to check it. CDR1 and CDR2 (germline): MDHEN, SYDVKM. CDR3 length: 13 residues. This CDR3 reads CASSSRETYEQYF.

The chain carries TRBV20-1 and TRBJ2-1; TCRdb indicates TRBD2, and absent DNA this call remains unverified. This CDR3 is built from 13 residues. Germline lookup yields CDR1 DFQATT and CDR2 SNEGSKA (reference sequence). The CDR3 sequence: CSARVPGDDEQFF.

V usage is TRBV4-3 and J usage is TRBJ2-1. The CDR3 is made up of 18 amino acids. Looked up from germline, CDR1 is LGHNA and CDR2 is YSLEER. The CDR3 region is CASSQVHPDPSSYNEQFF.

The genes are TRBV12-3 or TRBV12-4 and TRBJ2-3. The CDR3 totals 15 residues. The CDR3 spells CARTIDVGSTDTQYF.

J is TRBJ2-3 and V is TRBV19; absent DNA, TCRdb's TRBD2 call cannot be checked. CDR3 length equals 15 residues. CDR1 and CDR2 (germline): LNHDA, SQIVND (reference sequence). The CDR3 is CASSIEFGPTDTQYF.

The rearrangement links TRBV7-6 to TRBJ2-3; TCRdb proposes TRBD2, but this gene call is untestable without DNA. Germline V CDR1 and CDR2: SGHVS, FNYEAQ. The CDR3 is 16 amino acids. CDR3: CASSLDAGGPTDTQYF.

The chain links TRBV9 to TRBJ2-7; absent DNA, TCRdb's TRBD2 call cannot be checked. There are 16 residues in the CDR3. Germline V gene lookup returns CDR1 SGDLS and CDR2 YYNGEE. CDR3 sequence reads: CASSVEGGLTTYEQYF.

The chain uses TRBV12-3 or TRBV12-4 and TRBJ1-1. CDR3 length equals 14 residues. The CDR3 loop is CASSFALPNTEAFF.

The chain links TRBV15 to TRBJ2-2; as DNA is missing, the TRBD2 call by TCRdb cannot be tested. Germline V CDR1 and CDR2: LNHNV, YYDKDF (reference sequence). CDR3 size: 16 residues. CDR3 in amino acids: CATSSVLGGFTGELFF.

The chain is built from TRBV12-3 or TRBV12-4 and TRBJ2-1; the D call from TCRdb, TRBD2, cannot be confirmed without DNA. The CDR3 spans 15 residues. CDR3: CASIARRGAYNEQFF.

The J gene is TRBJ1-1, the V gene TRBV9. The CDR3 sequence is 17 residues long. CDR1 SGDLS and CDR2 YYNGEE come from the germline V gene. CDR3: CASSVAGTPEVDTEAFF.

The chain combines TRBV29-1 with TRBJ2-1; TCRdb's D call, TRBD1, is unchecked because there is no DNA. Per germline, CDR1 SQVTM and CDR2 ANQGSEA. The CDR3 sequence is 13 residues long. This CDR3 is CSVEWGWGDELFF.

V usage is TRBV12-3 or TRBV12-4 and J usage is TRBJ2-2. The CDR3 sequence is 12 residues long. The CDR3: CASSLRTGELFF.

This rearrangement joins TRBV27 to TRBJ1-1. Germline assignment: CDR1 MNHEY and CDR2 SMNVEV (reference sequence). CDR3 length: 13 amino acids. CDR3 loop: CASSLLHTTEAFF.

The chain joins TRBV20-1 to TRBJ2-5; TCRdb lists TRBD2, though no DNA is available to test this call. CDR3 length equals 12 residues. CDR1 and CDR2 (germline): DFQATT, SNEGSKA (reference sequence). This CDR3 reads CSAMGGGETQYF.

The J gene is TRBJ2-1, the V gene TRBV10-3. Germline V lookup: CDR1 ENHRY, CDR2 SYGVKD. This CDR3 is built from 15 residues. The CDR3: CAISESKGTYNEQFF.